What follows is one T cell receptor (beta chain) and its context. What it recognizes is unknown. This entry is derived from a study of Tregs in tolerant kidney transplant recipients. The study's findings and limits: Few patients were studied, so findings need validation in larger groups.

The CDR3 is 15 amino acids. Per germline, CDR1 SGHTA and CDR2 FQGNSA. V was shortened by 0 bases and J by 4 bases, with 10 bases between the two germline ends. Only in-frame clones appear in the TCRdb table, and some are missing; sequencing was by immunoSEQ multiplex PCR. The sample has over 60,000 clones; around 90% are singletons. The TCR sequence derives from a human donor who received a combined kidney and bone marrow transplant. The chain has TRBV7-2 and TRBJ1-5, with a tentative D call TRBD1 (5 bases). Sequenced material: CD4+ T cells from blood, taken before the transplant. CDR3 coding DNA: TGTGCCAGCAGCTTAGCGGGGCTGGGGAATCAGCCCCAGCATTTT. Protein: CASSLAGLGNQPQHF.